This entry lists 5 T cell receptor beta chains sequenced from one sample in a study of Ad26.COV2.S vaccination and SARS-CoV-2 variants. Profiling relied on immunoSEQ multiplex PCR, and the TCRdb table lists in-frame clones only, not all of them. The sample shows 75,000 to 100,000 clones, approximately 82% of them seen only once. The material was peripheral blood, obtained after recovery from COVID-19. The receptor source for this set is a human donor who had recovered from COVID-19.

The J gene is TRBJ2-1, the V gene TRBV2; tentative D call: TRBD1 (6 bases). Germline V gene lookup returns CDR1 SNHLY and CDR2 FYNNEI. This CDR3 is built from 16 residues. V was trimmed by 6 bases and J by 0 bases, leaving 15 bases between them. The CDR3 loop is CASSPRGASSYNEQFF. The CDR3 region has the DNA TGTGCCAGCAGCCCCAGGGGCGCGAGCTCCTACAATGAGCAGTTCTTC.

This rearrangement joins TRBV27 to TRBJ1-5; 7 bases match TRBD1. The V and J ends lost 2 bases and 2 bases, in that order; junction bases with no gene match: 0. The germline gives CDR1 MNHEY, CDR2 SMNVEV (reference sequence). The CDR3 runs 14 residues. As DNA, the CDR3 is TGTGCCAGCAGTTTAACAGGGGGCAATCAGCCCCAGCATTTT. This encodes CASSLTGGNQPQHF.

The chain links TRBV27 to TRBJ1-1; a weak D match, TRBD1 (5 bases). Germline CDR1 is MNHEY and CDR2 is SMNVEV (reference sequence). V shed 3 bases and J shed 3 bases, with 11 bases lying between them. This CDR3 has 14 residues. The CDR3 region is CASSFYEGYTEAFF. In DNA, the CDR3 is TGTGCCAGCAGTTTTTATGAGGGGTACACTGAAGCTTTCTTT.

This clone was observed a handful of times. The chain joins TRBV3-1 (or the pseudogene TRBV3-2) to TRBJ2-1; 10 bases are shared with TRBD2. V was clipped by 1 base and J by 3 bases; unmatched bases: 3. Germline values: CDR1 LGHDT, CDR2 YNNKEL (reference sequence). The CDR3 is 16 amino acids. The DNA for the CDR3 is TGTGCCAGCAGCCAAGTATCTAGCGGGGGCTACAATGAGCAGTTCTTC. Translating it yields CASSQVSSGGYNEQFF.

This clone was seen a few times. The chain combines TRBV19 with TRBJ1-2; 7 positions match TRBD1. The CDR3 length is 14 residues. Germline V gives CDR1 LNHDA, CDR2 SQIVND (reference sequence). The junction had 7 bases not matched to a gene; V was cut back by 3 bases and J by 6 bases. The CDR3 DNA is TGTGCCAGTAGTATGCGACAGGGTTTGGATGGCTACACCTTC. Translated: CASSMRQGLDGYTF.